The entry below describes one T cell receptor (beta chain). These data come from a study of graft-versus-host responses after intestinal transplantation. Whole-study context: The study gave all recipients anti-thymocyte globulin induction, then tacrolimus and steroids for about 3 years.

Intraepithelial lymphocytes and lamina propria lymphocytes were released through processing of graft tissue. The method was immunoSEQ multiplex PCR; TCRdb's version includes in-frame clones alone and lacks a portion of them. The repertoire consists of roughly 11,000 clones, with around 79% occurring once and the leading ten covering about 4.3%. The sequenced sample was ileum tissue, obtained 142 days after intestinal transplantation. The receptor comes from a human patient who received an intestinal transplant, so some T cells may come from the graft donor.

The CDR3 here is CASSADSELSGANVLTF. The CDR3 region has the DNA TGTGCCAGCAGTGCGGACAGCGAATTGTCTGGGGCCAACGTCCTGACTTTC. The chain recombines TRBV28 with TRBJ2-6, with a possible D match to TRBD1 (6 bases). This CDR3 comprises 17 residues. The germline V and J ends were trimmed by 5 bases and 1 base, with 15 bases remaining between them. The germline V gene has CDR1 MDHEN and CDR2 SYDVKM.